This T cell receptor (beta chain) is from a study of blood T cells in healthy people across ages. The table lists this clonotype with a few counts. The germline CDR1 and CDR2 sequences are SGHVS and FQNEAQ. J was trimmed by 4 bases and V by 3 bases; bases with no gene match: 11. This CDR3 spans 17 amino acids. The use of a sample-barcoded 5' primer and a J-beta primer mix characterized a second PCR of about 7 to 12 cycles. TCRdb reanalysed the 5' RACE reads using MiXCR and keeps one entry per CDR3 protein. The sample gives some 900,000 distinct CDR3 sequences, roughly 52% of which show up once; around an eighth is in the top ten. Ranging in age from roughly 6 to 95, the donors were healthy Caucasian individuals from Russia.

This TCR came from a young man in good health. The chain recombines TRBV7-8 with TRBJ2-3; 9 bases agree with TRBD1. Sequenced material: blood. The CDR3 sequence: CASSFLSYRGLPDTQYF. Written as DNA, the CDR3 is TGTGCCAGCAGCTTTCTCAGTTACAGGGGGCTCCCAGATACGCAGTATTTT.